Given below is one T cell receptor (beta chain) in context. The data stem from a study of blood T cell repertoires in COVID-19. Background on the study: Sites in the United States, Italy and Spain provided acute and convalescent COVID-19 samples. PBMCs, B-cell-depleted T cells, or T cells provided the cDNA or gDNA that made up the material.

The authors' processing: For nucleated cells, counts were estimated from reference gene primer amplification. Generated by immunoSEQ multiplex PCR, the TCRdb table keeps only in-frame clones and is missing some. The V and J calls and clone size are taken from that table; D and trimming were inferred from the DNA. The repertoire holds about 140,000 clones, with about 90% as singletons. The sample taken for sequencing was peripheral blood. The sequence derives from a woman over 75 with acute or convalescent COVID-19.

CDR3 protein: CSVEHSGPQGQYF. The CDR3 nucleotides are TGCAGCGTTGAACACTCCGGGCCCCAGGGGCAGTACTTC. The V call is TRBV29-1, the J call TRBJ2-7; D perhaps matches TRBD1 (5 bases). CDR1 and CDR2 (germline): SQVTM, ANQGSEA. Trimming shortened V by 2 bases and J by 9 bases, and 17 bases separated the two germline ends. CDR3 length: 13 amino acids.